These 28 T cell receptor beta chains share one sample of origin, sequenced in a study of CD8 T cells in ankylosing spondylitis. Each CDR3 protein gets one entry after TCRdb re-called the 5' RACE reads with MiXCR. The sample records 150,000 or so distinct CDR3 sequences, 25% to 35% being singletons. Sequences were obtained from synovial fluid, either unsorted or a sorted T cell fraction (not recorded which). These receptors were obtained from a male donor with ankylosing spondylitis.

This clonotype was detected a few times. This chain links TRBV20-1 with TRBJ2-1, with 11 positions matching TRBD2. The CDR3 has 15 residues. Germline V gene data show CDR1 as DFQATT and CDR2 as SNEGSKA (reference sequence). The ends lost 5 bases at V and 3 bases at J; junction bases unmatched: 6. CDR3 residues: CSAYPGTSGYNEQFF. DNA for the CDR3: TGCAGTGCTTACCCCGGGACTAGCGGCTACAATGAGCAGTTCTTC.

As concerns this clonotype: The junction does not match germline at one end; this may be a read error. The chain joins TRBV6-6 to TRBJ2-5; TRBD1 matches 7 bases. The CDR3 has 11 amino acids. Per the germline V gene, CDR1 is MNHNY and CDR2 is SVGAGI (reference sequence). The CDR3 nucleotides are TGCGCCACGGTACAGGGGCAGACCCAGTACTTC. It yields the protein CATVQGQTQYF.

The genes are TRBV12-3 or TRBV12-4 and TRBJ2-3, with TRBD1 as a possible D gene (6 bases). With 4 bases removed from V and 4 bases from J, the gap between germline ends came to 21 bases. The CDR3 runs 17 residues. CDR3 sequence (DNA): TGTGCCAGCAGTTGGGTGGGACGAAGCAAGGGGGCAGATACGCAGTATTTT. It is translated as CASSWVGRSKGADTQYF.

The rearrangement joins TRBV18 to TRBJ2-7; 9 bases agree with TRBD1. The germline V gene has CDR1 KGHSH and CDR2 LQKENI. This CDR3 region has 14 residues. The V gene end was trimmed by 4 bases and the J gene end by 3 bases; junction bases not matched to a gene: 4. In DNA, the CDR3 is TGTGCCAGCTCACAGACAGGGGGAGACTACGAGCAGTACTTC. Amino acid sequence: CASSQTGGDYEQYF. The whole variable domain, remainder taken from reference TRBV18 and TRBJ2-7, is NAGVMQNPRHLVRRRGQEARLRCSPMKGHSHVYWYRQLPEEGLKFMVYLQKENIIDESGMPKERFSAEFPKEGPSILRIQQVVRGDSAAYFCASSQTGGDYEQYFGPGTRLTVT.

This clonotype was counted between two and nine times. This chain links TRBV12-3 or TRBV12-4 with TRBJ2-5; D unclear. CDR3 length equals 12 residues. V lost 5 bases and J lost 7, with 11 bases in between. CDR3 sequence reads: CASSSSTRTQYF. The CDR3, as DNA: TGTGCCAGCAGTAGTAGCACTCGGACCCAGTACTTC.

The rearrangement uses TRBV14 and TRBJ2-7; the match to TRBD1 covers 10 bases. Germline CDR1 SGHDN, CDR2 FVKESK. The length of the CDR3 is 12 residues. The ends lost 6 bases at V and 12 bases at J; junction bases unmatched: 8. DNA of the CDR3: TGTGCCAGCAGACGGACAGGGGGTAATAGGTACTTC. It encodes CASRRTGGNRYF.

Worth noting for this clonotype: The junction and the germline gene differ at one end; a read error may be behind it. The CDR3 sequence: CASSFAGTQRSF. The DNA of the CDR3 is TGCGCCAGCAGCTTCGCCGGGACCCAAAGGTCCTTC. The J gene is TRBJ2-7, the V gene TRBV5-1; D possibly matches TRBD1 or TRBD2 (5 bases each). The CDR3 totals 12 residues. In germline, CDR1 is SGHRS, CDR2 YFSETQ.

This clonotype was seen repeatedly, ten times or more. The chain couples TRBV10-3 to TRBJ1-1, with a possible D match to TRBD1 (5 bases). Trimming cost V 0 bases and J 4 bases, with 9 bases left between them. The CDR3 has 14 amino acids. The germline V gene encodes CDR1 ENHRY and CDR2 SYGVKD. The CDR3 sequence: CAISESGETTEAFF. CDR3 in DNA: TGTGCCATCAGTGAGTCAGGGGAGACCACTGAAGCTTTCTTT.

This clonotype was counted between two and nine times. The chain recombines TRBV7-6 with TRBJ1-1; unclear D gene. V dropped 5 bases and J dropped 0 bases, with 7 bases sitting between them. The CDR3 sequence is 13 residues long. Germline-derived CDR1 and CDR2 are SGHVS and FNYEAQ. As DNA, the CDR3 is TGTGCCAGCAGCCCCCGTTTGAACACTGAAGCTTTCTTT. Translating it yields CASSPRLNTEAFF.

V usage is TRBV12-3 or TRBV12-4 and J usage is TRBJ1-1; perhaps TRBD1 as D (5 bases). V gave up 6 bases and J gave up 3 bases, with 14 bases separating them. This CDR3 has 14 residues. The CDR3 region has the DNA TGTGCCAGCAGAAGGGGTAGGAGGGACACTGAAGCTTTCTTT. Encoded protein: CASRRGRRDTEAFF.

The V gene is TRBV4-1, the J gene TRBJ2-6; D gene uncertain. Germline V gene sequence: CDR1 MGHRA, CDR2 YSYEKL. The CDR3 loop spans 15 amino acids. Between the trimmed V and J ends, which lost 0 bases and 2 bases, there was a span of 5 bases. The CDR3 region has the DNA TGCGCCAGCAGCCAAGAAGGGACTGGGGCCAACGTCCTGACTTTC. Protein sequence: CASSQEGTGANVLTF.

Many counts were recorded for this clonotype. The chain uses TRBV10-2 and TRBJ2-3; no firm D call. Trimming pared 3 bases from V and 6 bases from J, leaving 10 bases between. CDR1 and CDR2 from the germline V gene are WSHSY and SAAADI. The CDR3 runs 13 residues. The DNA of the CDR3 is TGCGCCAGCAGTGAACTGGAGTTGGATACGCAGTATTTT. This sequence encodes CASSELELDTQYF.

This chain uses TRBV5-5 with TRBJ2-1; D is possibly TRBD2 (5 bases). The V end was cut by 4 bases, the J end by 3 bases, with 14 bases between. CDR1 SGHKS and CDR2 YYEKEE come from the germline V gene (reference sequence). The CDR3 totals 15 residues. The CDR3 DNA is TGTGCCAGCAGCCCTTCCCCTACTAGCTACAATGAGCAGTTCTTC. It is translated as CASSPSPTSYNEQFF.

This clonotype was recorded once. The junction departs from germline at one end; a sequencing error may be responsible. The V and J genes are TRBV2 and TRBJ1-1; D may be TRBD1 (6 bases). The CDR3 covers 15 residues. Germline-derived CDR1 and CDR2 are SNHLY and FYNNEI. The CDR3 is CASREDRLVNTEAFF. The CDR3 nucleotides read TGTGCCAGCAGGGAAGACAGGTTGGTGAACACTGAAGCTTTCTTT.

This clonotype occurred a few times. The chain has TRBV20-1 and TRBJ1-3; possible D gene TRBD1, 5 bases. The CDR3 length is 15 residues. CDR1 is DFQATT and CDR2 is SNEGSKA in the germline V gene (reference sequence). V lost 6 bases to trimming and J lost 0 bases, with 15 bases between them. The CDR3 sequence: CSAAPGRSSGNTIYF. The DNA for the CDR3 is TGCAGTGCCGCGCCGGGACGGAGCTCTGGAAACACCATATATTTT.

V is TRBV4-2 and J is TRBJ1-1; D is undetermined. Germline loops: CDR1 LGHNA, CDR2 YNFKEQ. CDR3 length: 14 residues. The V end was cut by 2 bases, the J end by 1 base, with 8 bases between. CDR3 nucleotides: TGTGCCAGCAGCCAAAGACTGGGGAACACTGAAGCTTTCTTT. Protein product: CASSQRLGNTEAFF.

The gene calls are TRBV7-9 and TRBJ2-2; D is tentatively TRBD1 or TRBD2 (5 bases each). V gave up 7 bases and J gave up 0 bases, with 12 bases separating them. The germline CDR1 and CDR2 sequences are SEHNR and FQNEAQ (reference sequence). The CDR3 has 15 residues. As DNA, the CDR3 is TGTGCCAGCACAACTGGGGGATCGAACACCGGGGAGCTGTTTTTT. Encoded protein: CASTTGGSNTGELFF.

The sample holds many counts of this clonotype. The genes are TRBV20-1 and TRBJ2-3; D is unresolved. Germline-derived CDR1 and CDR2 are DFQATT and SNEGSKA (reference sequence). Trimming pared 4 bases from V and 0 bases from J, leaving 8 bases between. The CDR3 has 13 residues. The chain's CDR3 is CSATRSSTDTQYF. CDR3 DNA sequence: TGCAGTGCTACACGCAGTAGCACAGATACGCAGTATTTT.

This clonotype was seen a handful of times. The chain joins TRBV29-1 to TRBJ2-7, with a tentative D call TRBD2 (6 bases). Germline V gene sequence: CDR1 SQVTM, CDR2 ANQGSEA. This CDR3 is 17 amino acids long. V lost 5 bases to trimming and J lost 7 bases, with 30 bases between them. The CDR3 is CSVRTGLSYYLLGEQYF. CDR3 nucleotides: TGCAGCGTTCGAACGGGACTCTCATATTACCTCCTAGGGGAGCAGTACTTC.

This chain links TRBV6-6 with TRBJ2-7, with 11 bases that match TRBD1. This CDR3 region has 12 residues. Germline V gene sequence: CDR1 MNHNY, CDR2 SVGAGI (reference sequence). J lost 4 bases, V lost 8 bases, and 1 base had no gene match. The CDR3 sequence is CASGTGGYEQYF. CDR3 nucleotides: TGTGCCAGCGGGACAGGGGGATACGAGCAGTACTTC.

The chain combines TRBV5-4 with TRBJ2-5; 14 nucleotides line up with TRBD2. The germline CDR1 and CDR2 sequences are SGHNT and YYREEE (reference sequence). CDR3 length: 17 residues. Unmatched junction bases numbered 11, after V lost 4 bases and J lost 6 bases. The CDR3 loop reads CASSTGLAGGFGKTQYF. DNA for the CDR3: TGTGCCAGCAGCACCGGACTAGCGGGAGGTTTTGGAAAGACCCAGTACTTC.

This clonotype was seen only a few times. The genes are TRBV7-2 and TRBJ1-1; no definite D call. Germline loops: CDR1 SGHTA, CDR2 FQGNSA. The CDR3 spans 13 residues. The germline V and J ends were trimmed by 2 bases and 11 bases, with 15 bases remaining between them. CDR3 nucleotides: TGTGCCAGCAGCTTAAATCCGGGAGTGGTGGCTTTCTTT. Its translation: CASSLNPGVVAFF. Combining the CDR3 with reference TRBV7-2 and TRBJ1-1 gives the whole variable domain GAGVSQSPSNKVTEKGKDVELRCDPISGHTALYWYRQSLGQGLEFLIYFQGNSAPDKSGLPSDRFSAERTGGSVSTLTIQRTQQEDSAVYLCASSLNPGVVAFFGQGTRLTVV.

The genes are TRBV11-3 and TRBJ2-2; 8 bases line up with TRBD2. Unmatched junction bases numbered 3, after V lost 3 bases and J lost 3 bases. Germline V gene lookup returns CDR1 SGHNT and CDR2 YENEEA. This CDR3 comprises 15 residues. CDR3 coding DNA: TGTGCCAGCAGCTTTCCGGGGGGGGACACCGGGGAGCTGTTTTTT. It specifies CASSFPGGDTGELFF.

The CDR3 DNA sequence: TGTGCCAGCAGCCAAGGGTCAATTCCTGGACTAGCTATTTCAGATACGCAGTATTTT. Amino acids: CASSQGSIPGLAISDTQYF. The chain uses TRBV4-2 and TRBJ2-3; TRBD2 matches 8 bases. The J segment lost 4 bases and the V segment lost 1 base, leaving 16 bases of the junction unmatched. The CDR3 length is 19 residues. In germline, CDR1 is LGHNA, CDR2 YNFKEQ.

The chain is built from TRBV12-3 or TRBV12-4 and TRBJ1-2, with D perhaps TRBD1 (5 bases). V dropped 6 bases and J dropped 4 bases, with 15 bases sitting between them. This CDR3 is 14 amino acids long. For the CDR3, the DNA is TGTGCCAGCAGCCCCACGGGGGGTGGCTATGGCTACACCTTC. As protein: CASSPTGGGYGYTF.

V gene TRBV10-3 combines with J gene TRBJ2-7, with 14 bases lining up with TRBD2. There are 19 residues in the CDR3. J lost 0 bases, V lost 7 bases, and 14 bases had no gene match. In germline, CDR1 is ENHRY, CDR2 SYGVKD. The CDR3 coding sequence is TGTGCCATCACCCCCGGACTAGCGGGGGGTCCCGACAGCTCCTACGAGCAGTACTTC. Encoded protein: CAITPGLAGGPDSSYEQYF.

There are many counts of this clonotype. This chain connects TRBV12-3 or TRBV12-4 to TRBJ1-2, with a tentative D call TRBD1 (5 bases). This CDR3 region has 12 residues. The germline V and J ends were trimmed by 6 bases and 8 bases, with 13 bases remaining between them. DNA of the CDR3: TGTGCCAGCAGCTTCGCAGAGGGGGGCTACACCTTC. It yields the protein CASSFAEGGYTF.

In its sample, this clonotype was seen many times. This sequence joins TRBV7-8 and TRBJ2-1, with 13 bases matching TRBD2. CDR1 is SGHVS, CDR2 FQNEAQ, per germline. J gave up 6 bases and V 4 bases, and 12 bases lay outside the gene matches. The CDR3 has 18 residues. CDR3 loop: CASSSEGLAGAVRNEQFF. CDR3 DNA sequence: TGTGCCAGCAGCTCGGAAGGACTAGCGGGAGCCGTCCGCAATGAGCAGTTCTTC.